A selection of T cell receptor beta chains follows, all from one sample in a study of T cell responses to AZD1222 COVID-19 vaccine. Clones were read by immunoSEQ multiplex PCR, and TCRdb kept only the in-frame ones, dropping some. The table shows 110,000 or so clones, with around 90% occurring only once. The sequenced sample was peripheral blood, obtained on day 0 of AZD1222 vaccination. The source of these receptors is an adult in good health. Each CDR3 is given with its conserved first and last residue. Each record gives: clone size, D gene, V gene, J gene, CDR3 protein, CDR3 DNA. A D gene is named only where the DNA matches it firmly. Not all rows give a size; the values are once, few, many and, for expanded clones, a class.

clone_size: -; d_call: -; v_call: TRBV6-1; j_call: TRBJ2-2; cdr3_aa: CASSEETPARELFF; cdr3_nt: TGTGCCAGCAGTGAAGAGACTCCAGCGAGGGAGCTGTTTTTT
clone_size: -; d_call: -; v_call: TRBV28; j_call: TRBJ1-1; cdr3_aa: CASSLLSMTYGKEAFF; cdr3_nt: TGTGCCAGCAGTTTATTATCAATGACATACGGAAAAGAAGCTTTCTTT
clone_size: -; d_call: -; v_call: TRBV30; j_call: TRBJ1-4; cdr3_aa: CAWSSITNEKLFF; cdr3_nt: TGTGCCTGGAGCAGCATAACTAATGAAAAACTGTTTTTT
clone_size: -; d_call: -; v_call: TRBV29-1; j_call: TRBJ1-1; cdr3_aa: CSGGGTEAFF; cdr3_nt: TGCAGCGGAGGGGGCACTGAAGCTTTCTTT
clone_size: -; d_call: TRBD1; v_call: TRBV27; j_call: TRBJ1-3; cdr3_aa: CASSFRGGDTIYF; cdr3_nt: TGTGCCAGCAGTTTTCGAGGGGGCGACACCATATATTTT
clone_size: once; d_call: -; v_call: TRBV28; j_call: TRBJ1-6; cdr3_aa: CASRSLGVGGNSPLHF; cdr3_nt: TGTGCCAGCAGATCTCTCGGGGTGGGGGGTAATTCACCCCTCCACTTT
clone_size: -; d_call: TRBD2; v_call: TRBV7-2; j_call: TRBJ2-5; cdr3_aa: CASSFTSGETQYF; cdr3_nt: TGTGCCAGCAGCTTCACTAGCGGAGAGACCCAGTACTTC
clone_size: -; d_call: -; v_call: TRBV19; j_call: TRBJ1-3; cdr3_aa: CASSSPASGNTIYF; cdr3_nt: TGTGCCAGTAGTAGTCCGGCGTCTGGAAACACCATATATTTT
clone_size: -; d_call: -; v_call: TRBV28; j_call: TRBJ2-1; cdr3_aa: CASTLLSYNEQFF; cdr3_nt: TGTGCCAGCACCCTTCTCTCCTACAATGAGCAGTTCTTC
clone_size: -; d_call: TRBD1; v_call: TRBV19; j_call: TRBJ1-5; cdr3_aa: CASTRTGDRLNQPQHF; cdr3_nt: TGTGCCAGTACCCGGACAGGGGACAGATTGAATCAGCCCCAGCATTTT
clone_size: -; d_call: -; v_call: TRBV3-1/TRBV3-2; j_call: TRBJ2-3; cdr3_aa: CASSPPSVDTQYF; cdr3_nt: TGTGCCAGCAGCCCGCCATCGGTGGATACGCAGTATTTT
clone_size: -; d_call: -; v_call: TRBV7-9; j_call: TRBJ1-3; cdr3_aa: CASRSDRDGNTIYF; cdr3_nt: TGTGCCAGCAGAAGCGACAGAGACGGAAACACCATATATTTT
clone_size: -; d_call: -; v_call: TRBV19; j_call: TRBJ1-1; cdr3_aa: CASSIGGSRIMNTEAFF; cdr3_nt: TGTGCCAGTAGTATAGGGGGCAGTAGAATAATGAACACTGAAGCTTTCTTT
clone_size: -; d_call: TRBD1; v_call: TRBV15; j_call: TRBJ2-3; cdr3_aa: CATSSDRAGTDTQYF; cdr3_nt: TGTGCCACCAGCAGTGACAGGGCGGGCACAGATACGCAGTATTTT
clone_size: -; d_call: -; v_call: TRBV18; j_call: TRBJ1-5; cdr3_aa: CASSPPDSIFPQHF; cdr3_nt: TGTGCCAGCTCACCACCAGACAGTATTTTTCCCCAGCATTTT
clone_size: -; d_call: -; v_call: TRBV24-1; j_call: TRBJ2-1; cdr3_aa: CATSLSGWMDEQFF; cdr3_nt: TGTGCCACCAGTCTCAGCGGGTGGATGGATGAGCAGTTCTTC
clone_size: once; d_call: -; v_call: TRBV7-9; j_call: TRBJ1-6; cdr3_aa: CASSPWSSQNSPLHF; cdr3_nt: TGTGCCAGCAGCCCTTGGTCGAGTCAGAATTCACCCCTCCACTTT
clone_size: once; d_call: -; v_call: TRBV30; j_call: TRBJ1-6; cdr3_aa: CAWSVRGGSPLHF; cdr3_nt: TGTGCCTGGAGTGTACGTGGAGGTTCACCCCTCCACTTT
clone_size: -; d_call: TRBD1; v_call: TRBV27; j_call: TRBJ2-7; cdr3_aa: CASSLYRGPYEQYF; cdr3_nt: TGTGCCAGCAGTTTGTACAGGGGGCCCTACGAGCAGTACTTC
clone_size: -; d_call: -; v_call: TRBV6-5; j_call: TRBJ1-5; cdr3_aa: CASGRENQPQHF; cdr3_nt: TGTGCCAGCGGAAGGGAGAATCAGCCCCAGCATTTT
clone_size: -; d_call: -; v_call: TRBV2; j_call: TRBJ2-7; cdr3_aa: CASSEPKGYEQYF; cdr3_nt: TGTGCCAGCAGTGAACCGAAGGGCTACGAGCAGTACTTC
clone_size: -; d_call: -; v_call: TRBV2; j_call: TRBJ2-3; cdr3_aa: CASSAWPATDTQYF; cdr3_nt: TGTGCCAGCAGTGCATGGCCCGCCACAGATACGCAGTATTTT
clone_size: -; d_call: -; v_call: TRBV7-2; j_call: TRBJ1-5; cdr3_aa: CASSPTNLQPQHF; cdr3_nt: TGTGCCAGCAGCCCGACCAATTTGCAGCCCCAGCATTTT
clone_size: -; d_call: -; v_call: TRBV4-1; j_call: TRBJ1-5; cdr3_aa: CASSQEGGNQPQHF; cdr3_nt: TGCGCCAGCAGCCAAGAGGGGGGCAATCAGCCCCAGCATTTT
clone_size: -; d_call: TRBD1; v_call: TRBV25-1; j_call: TRBJ1-1; cdr3_aa: CASRRQGRTEAFF; cdr3_nt: TGTGCCAGCAGAAGACAGGGGAGAACTGAAGCTTTCTTT
clone_size: -; d_call: TRBD1; v_call: TRBV19; j_call: TRBJ1-4; cdr3_aa: CASRQDRGREKLFF; cdr3_nt: TGTGCCAGTAGGCAGGACAGGGGGCGTGAAAAACTGTTTTTT
clone_size: -; d_call: -; v_call: TRBV12-3/TRBV12-4; j_call: TRBJ1-2; cdr3_aa: CASSLDVGGYTF; cdr3_nt: TGTGCCAGCAGTTTAGACGTAGGGGGCTACACCTTC
clone_size: -; d_call: TRBD1; v_call: TRBV25-1; j_call: TRBJ2-5; cdr3_aa: CATGDRVTETQYF; cdr3_nt: TGTGCCACCGGGGACAGGGTGACTGAGACCCAGTACTTC
clone_size: -; d_call: -; v_call: TRBV11-1; j_call: TRBJ1-1; cdr3_aa: CASTRGRGTEAFF; cdr3_nt: TGTGCCAGCACCCGGGGCAGGGGCACTGAAGCTTTCTTT
clone_size: -; d_call: -; v_call: TRBV28; j_call: TRBJ1-1; cdr3_aa: CASSLAAEMNTEAFF; cdr3_nt: TGTGCCAGCAGTTTGGCAGCCGAAATGAACACTGAAGCTTTCTTT
clone_size: -; d_call: TRBD2; v_call: TRBV3-1/TRBV3-2; j_call: TRBJ2-7; cdr3_aa: CASRQAGRNEQYF; cdr3_nt: TGTGCCAGCAGGCAAGCGGGGCGAAACGAGCAGTACTTC
clone_size: -; d_call: TRBD1; v_call: TRBV15; j_call: TRBJ1-2; cdr3_aa: CATSRARQGADGYTF; cdr3_nt: TGTGCCACCAGCAGAGCTCGACAGGGGGCGGATGGCTACACCTTC
clone_size: -; d_call: -; v_call: TRBV1; j_call: TRBJ1-5; cdr3_aa: CTSSQVPRDTIYQPQHF; cdr3_nt: TGCACCAGCAGCCAAGTTCCCCGGGACACGATTTATCAGCCCCAGCATTTT
clone_size: once; d_call: -; v_call: TRBV20-1; j_call: TRBJ2-3; cdr3_aa: CSARNADTQYF; cdr3_nt: TGCAGTGCTAGAAATGCGGATACGCAGTATTTT
clone_size: -; d_call: -; v_call: TRBV19; j_call: TRBJ1-2; cdr3_aa: CASSIEINYGYTF; cdr3_nt: TGTGCCAGTAGTATCGAGATTAACTATGGCTACACCTTC
clone_size: -; d_call: TRBD2; v_call: TRBV28; j_call: TRBJ2-5; cdr3_aa: CAAQRTSGSAETQYF; cdr3_nt: TGTGCCGCCCAAAGAACTAGCGGGAGTGCGGAGACCCAGTACTTC
clone_size: -; d_call: -; v_call: TRBV6-6; j_call: TRBJ2-1; cdr3_aa: CASSGPGLDNYNEQFF; cdr3_nt: TGTGCCAGCAGTGGGCCGGGACTGGACAACTACAATGAGCAGTTCTTC